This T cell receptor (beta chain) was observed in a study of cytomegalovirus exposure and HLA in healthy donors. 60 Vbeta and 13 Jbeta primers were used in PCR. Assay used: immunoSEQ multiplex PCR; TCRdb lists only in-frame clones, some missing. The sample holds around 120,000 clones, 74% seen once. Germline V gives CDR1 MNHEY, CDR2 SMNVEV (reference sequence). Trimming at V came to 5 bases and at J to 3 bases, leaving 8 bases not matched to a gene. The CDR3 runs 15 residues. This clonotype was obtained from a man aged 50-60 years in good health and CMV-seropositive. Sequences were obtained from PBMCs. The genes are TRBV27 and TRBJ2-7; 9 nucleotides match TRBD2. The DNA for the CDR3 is TGTGCCAGCAGTCCCAGCGGGGGGCCCCTCTACGAGCAGTACTTC. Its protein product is CASSPSGGPLYEQYF.